These 19 T cell receptor beta chains share one sample of origin, sequenced in a study of cytomegalovirus exposure and HLA in healthy donors. In the PCR, 60 Vbeta and 13 Jbeta primers were used. This table comes from immunoSEQ multiplex PCR, and its TCRdb copy is limited to in-frame clones, with some not included. The sample lists some 67,000 clones, 60% to 80% occurring once. Sequences were obtained from PBMCs. The origin of the receptors is a man between 60 and 75 years old in good health and CMV-seropositive.

This chain links TRBV5-1 with TRBJ1-1; no reliable D call. V dropped 0 bases and J dropped 4 bases, with 19 bases sitting between them. From germline, CDR1 is SGHRS and CDR2 YFSETQ. The length of the CDR3 is 17 residues. This CDR3 reads CASSLAVGGGSGTEAFF. CDR3 bases: TGCGCCAGCAGCTTGGCCGTGGGTGGAGGGAGCGGCACTGAAGCTTTCTTT.

This chain links TRBV6-1 with TRBJ2-3, with 8 bases identical to TRBD2. From germline, CDR1 is MNHNS and CDR2 SASEGT. The CDR3 has 19 residues. With 3 bases clipped from V and 1 base from J, the junction kept 15 bases outside the gene matches. CDR3 bases: TGTGCCAGCAGTGATACCTTAGCGGGAAGCGCAGGCGGCACAGATACGCAGTATTTT. This gives the protein CASSDTLAGSAGGTDTQYF.

The V and J genes are TRBV10-3 and TRBJ2-5, with TRBD2 as a possible D gene (7 bases). Trimming removed 6 bases from V and 2 bases from J, with 13 bases in between. The CDR3 contains 14 residues. Per the germline V gene, CDR1 is ENHRY and CDR2 is SYGVKD. The CDR3 spells CAISQGGEQETQYF. The CDR3 nucleotides read TGTGCCATCAGCCAAGGGGGGGAACAAGAGACCCAGTACTTC.

The rearrangement joins TRBV19 to TRBJ1-1; D is perhaps TRBD1 (6 bases). The CDR3 is 15 amino acids. Trimming stripped 1 base from V and 1 base from J, with 10 bases between. Per germline, CDR1 LNHDA and CDR2 SQIVND (reference sequence). The CDR3 loop reads CASSIGGQRNTEAFF. CDR3 DNA: TGTGCCAGTAGTATAGGGGGGCAGCGGAACACTGAAGCTTTCTTT.

This clone was counted between two and nine times. This rearrangement joins TRBV5-1 to TRBJ2-5; D is ambiguous. CDR3 length: 14 residues. V was pared by 0 bases and J by 4 bases, with 10 bases between. Per the germline V gene, CDR1 is SGHRS and CDR2 is YFSETQ. The CDR3 loop reads CASSLARLGETQYF. In DNA form, the CDR3 reads TGCGCCAGCAGCTTGGCCAGGTTGGGAGAGACCCAGTACTTC.

The DNA for the CDR3 is TGCGCCAGCAGTACCTTCCGGGACACAACTTTTACCTACGAGCAGTACTTC. This codes for CASSTFRDTTFTYEQYF. J is TRBJ2-7 and V is TRBV10-2; tentatively, D is TRBD1 (6 bases). Trimming shortened V by 5 bases and J by 2 bases, and 22 bases separated the two germline ends. The CDR3 covers 17 residues. CDR1 WSHSY and CDR2 SAAADI come from the germline V gene.

V gene TRBV11-3 combines with J gene TRBJ1-1, with D perhaps TRBD1 (5 bases). Per the germline V gene, CDR1 is SGHNT and CDR2 is YENEEA. Trimming shortened V by 5 bases and J by 0 bases, and 10 bases separated the two germline ends. The CDR3 contains 14 residues. CDR3 coding DNA: TGTGCCAGCAGCACCGAACAGGTGAACACTGAAGCTTTCTTT. Protein product: CASSTEQVNTEAFF.

J is TRBJ2-5 and V is TRBV19; 8 bases agree with TRBD2. With V trimmed by 10 bases and J by 0 bases, 10 bases remained unmatched. The germline gives CDR1 LNHDA, CDR2 SQIVND (reference sequence). The CDR3 covers 15 residues. The CDR3 region is CATAMSGGYQETQYF. The CDR3 DNA follows: TGTGCCACCGCTATGAGCGGGGGATACCAAGAGACCCAGTACTTC.

This clone was found once. This chain links TRBV11-3 with TRBJ2-2; D ambiguous. Trimming removed 0 bases from V and 5 bases from J, with 7 bases in between. This CDR3 is 14 amino acids long. Germline lookup yields CDR1 SGHNT and CDR2 YENEEA. CDR3 residues: CASSLDPRTGELFF. CDR3 nucleotides: TGTGCCAGCAGCTTAGACCCGCGTACCGGGGAGCTGTTTTTT.

This chain connects TRBV6-5 to TRBJ1-2; D is possibly TRBD1 (5 bases). The V gene's germline CDR1 is MNHEY and CDR2 SVGAGI. The V end was cut by 10 bases, the J end by 6 bases, with 12 bases between. CDR3 length equals 11 residues. The CDR3 loop is CATVGGNGYTF. CDR3 coding DNA: TGTGCCACCGTGGGGGGAAATGGCTACACCTTC.

The gene calls are TRBV2 and TRBJ2-5, with D tentatively TRBD2 (6 bases). CDR1 is SNHLY and CDR2 is FYNNEI in the germline V gene. This CDR3 region has 15 residues. V gave up 3 bases and J gave up 5 bases, with 16 bases separating them. The CDR3 nucleotides read TGTGCCAGCAGTGAGGAGGGGTCTGCGGGGGAGACCCAGTACTTC. Translating gives CASSEEGSAGETQYF.

This rearrangement joins TRBV5-5 to TRBJ1-2; the match to TRBD1 covers 8 bases. Germline CDR1 SGHKS, CDR2 YYEKEE (reference sequence). This CDR3 is 15 amino acids long. V dropped 3 bases and J dropped 0; count of bases not matched to a gene: 4. The CDR3: CASSSTGDPNYGYTF. The CDR3 DNA reads as TGTGCCAGCAGCTCGACAGGGGACCCTAACTATGGCTACACCTTC.

V is TRBV7-9 and J is TRBJ1-2; D may be TRBD1 (6 bases). V lost 5 bases and J lost 4, with 11 bases in between. CDR3 size: 13 residues. Germline lookup yields CDR1 SEHNR and CDR2 FQNEAQ (reference sequence). The CDR3 sequence is CASSQTGLYGYTF. The CDR3 DNA follows: TGTGCCAGCAGCCAGACAGGACTCTATGGCTACACCTTC.

CDR3 loop: CASSDAGAGYGYTF. In nucleotides, the CDR3 is TGTGCCAGCAGCGATGCAGGGGCGGGCTATGGCTACACCTTC. The chain links TRBV7-2 to TRBJ1-2, with D tentatively TRBD1 (6 bases). Germline lookup yields CDR1 SGHTA and CDR2 FQGNSA. The V gene lost 5 bases and the J gene lost 4 bases, with 14 bases spanning the gap. This CDR3 spans 14 amino acids. Full variable domain (missing parts from reference TRBV7-2 and TRBJ1-2): GAGVSQSPSNKVTEKGKDVELRCDPISGHTALYWYRQSLGQGLEFLIYFQGNSAPDKSGLPSDRFSAERTGGSVSTLTIQRTQQEDSAVYLCASSDAGAGYGYTFGSGTRLTVV.

This clone showed up just once. This chain's CDR3 is CASSSRASGGVFYEQYF. The CDR3 DNA reads as TGTGCCAGCAGCTCACGGGCTAGCGGTGGGGTTTTCTACGAGCAGTACTTC. This chain uses TRBV7-2 with TRBJ2-5; 7 nucleotides align to TRBD2. The J call may be faulty, since TRBJ2-7 better matches the DNA end. The CDR3 extends over 17 amino acids. CDR1 SGHTA and CDR2 FQGNSA come from the germline V gene.

This clone was picked up one time. CDR3 sequence (DNA): TGTGCCAGCGCATCGGTCTCCTACAATGAGCAGTTCTTC. As protein: CASASVSYNEQFF. This chain joins TRBV7-9 and TRBJ2-1; D is unclear. Germline CDR1 and CDR2: SEHNR and FQNEAQ (reference sequence). This CDR3 contains 13 residues. V lost 8 bases and J lost 0, with 8 bases in between.

This clone showed up just a few times. The V gene is TRBV28, the J gene TRBJ1-2; D remains unclear. CDR1 and CDR2 (germline): MDHEN, SYDVKM. CDR3 length: 14 residues. V lost 7 bases, J lost 1 base, and 13 bases lay in between. The CDR3 spells CASIQGGNNYGYTF. The CDR3 DNA is TGTGCCAGCATCCAAGGAGGGAATAACTATGGCTACACCTTC.

This clone was counted only a few times. The chain recombines TRBV13 with TRBJ1-2, with a possible D match to TRBD1 (5 bases). Germline assignment: CDR1 PRHDT and CDR2 FYEKMQ (reference sequence). Trimming cost V 1 base and J 6 bases, with 15 bases left between them. The CDR3 runs to 15 residues. CDR3 nucleotides: TGTGCCAGCAGCTTAGTGGAGAGGAAGGGGAATGGCTACACCTTC. Protein sequence: CASSLVERKGNGYTF.

The chain is built from TRBV29-1 and TRBJ1-2; TRBD1 matches 8 bases. CDR1 is SQVTM, CDR2 ANQGSEA, per germline. The CDR3 consists of 12 residues. The trim removed 6 bases at V and 3 bases at J, leaving 3 bases unmatched. CDR3 nucleotides: TGCAGCGTAAAACAGGGGGACTATGGCTACACCTTC. It is translated as CSVKQGDYGYTF.